The clone carrying this TCR beta chain showed up just once. Authors' data handling: The authors estimated nucleated cell counts from reference gene primer amplification. The assay was immunoSEQ multiplex PCR, and TCRdb's table has in-frame clones only and misses some. That table gives V, J and clone size, and the DNA gave D and trimming. The repertoire includes approximately 240,000 clones, 84% of them detected once, and around 3% sits in the top ten. The data derive from a study of blood T cell repertoires in COVID-19. Losses at the gene ends were 0 bases for V and 2 bases for J; bases not matched to a gene: 5. CDR3 length: 16 residues. CDR1 is LGHDT and CDR2 is YNNKEL in the germline V gene (reference sequence).

Specimen: peripheral blood. This receptor was identified in a woman aged 25 to 39 who had recovered from COVID-19. This chain links TRBV3-1 (or the pseudogene TRBV3-2) with TRBJ2-7; 9 bases agree with TRBD2. In nucleotides, the CDR3 is TGTGCCAGCAGCCAAGATGTCGCGGGAGGGCCCTACGAGCAGTACTTC. It encodes CASSQDVAGGPYEQYF.